This T cell receptor beta chain was observed in a study of T cell repertoires in cytomegalovirus infection. Across the whole study: In public TCR beta signatures, there were indications of both CMV infection and matching HLA type.

Study-level findings and limits: Cumulative public TCR beta family frequency identified CMV carriers with the relevant HLA. What dominated the ex vivo response were HLA-C-restricted CMV-specific TCR beta clonotypes.

This CDR3 region has 14 residues. Germline CDR1 MDHEN, CDR2 SYDVKM. TCRdb fed the reads into MiXCR, producing one record per CDR3 protein. The table includes 300,000 or so distinct CDR3 sequences, around 10% detected once. Concerning this clonotype: As yet, its antigen is unknown.

This chain uses TRBV28 with TRBJ2-3, with D tentatively TRBD1 (6 bases). This TCR was sampled from a human donor in good health (CMV status not recorded). Some clones in this sample may be carry-over from other donors' samples. The sample consisted of PBMCs. CDR3 in amino acids: CASWDTGSTDTQYF. The CDR3 nucleotides read TGTGCGAGCTGGGACACGGGAAGCACAGATACGCAGTATTTT. The full variable domain, completed using reference TRBV28 and TRBJ2-3, is DVKVTQSSRYLVKRTGEKVFLECVQDMDHENMFWYRQDPGLGLRLIYFSYDVKMKEKGDIPEGYSVSREKKERFSLILESASTNQTSMYLCASWDTGSTDTQYFGPGTRLTVL.